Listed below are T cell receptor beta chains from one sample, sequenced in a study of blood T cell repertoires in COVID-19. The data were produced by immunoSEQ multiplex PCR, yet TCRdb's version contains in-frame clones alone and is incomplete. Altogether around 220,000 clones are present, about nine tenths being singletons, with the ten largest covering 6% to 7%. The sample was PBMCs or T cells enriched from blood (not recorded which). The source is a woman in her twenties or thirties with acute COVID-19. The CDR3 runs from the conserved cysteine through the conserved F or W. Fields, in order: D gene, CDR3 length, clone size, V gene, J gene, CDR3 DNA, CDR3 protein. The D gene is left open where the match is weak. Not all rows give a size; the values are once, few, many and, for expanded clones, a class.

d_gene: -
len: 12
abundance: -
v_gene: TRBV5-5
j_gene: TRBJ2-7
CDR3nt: TGTGCCAGCAGCTTGGTCAATTACGAGCAGTACTTC
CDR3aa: CASSLVNYEQYF

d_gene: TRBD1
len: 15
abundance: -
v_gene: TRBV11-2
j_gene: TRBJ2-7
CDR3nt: TGTGCCAGCAGCTTAGATCTGGGGACAGGTGGTGAGCAGTACTTC
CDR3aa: CASSLDLGTGGEQYF

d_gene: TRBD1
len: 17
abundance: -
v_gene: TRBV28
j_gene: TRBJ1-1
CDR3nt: TGTGCCAGCAGAAACTCGGGGACAGGTCGGTTTTTGTATGAAGCTTTCTTT
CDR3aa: CASRNSGTGRFLYEAFF

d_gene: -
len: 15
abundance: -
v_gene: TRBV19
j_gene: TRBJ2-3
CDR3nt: TGTGCCAGTAGTATAGTGGCAGGGTATGCAGATACGCAGTATTTT
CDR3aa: CASSIVAGYADTQYF

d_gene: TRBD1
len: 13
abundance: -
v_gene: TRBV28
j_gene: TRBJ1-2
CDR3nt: TGTGCCACAGAGGGACAGGGAGACTATGGCTACACCTTC
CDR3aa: CATEGQGDYGYTF

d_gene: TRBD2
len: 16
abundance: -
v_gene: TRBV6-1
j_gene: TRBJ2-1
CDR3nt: TGTGCCAGCAGTGGTCGGACTAGCGGGAAAGACAATGAGCAGTTCTTC
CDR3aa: CASSGRTSGKDNEQFF

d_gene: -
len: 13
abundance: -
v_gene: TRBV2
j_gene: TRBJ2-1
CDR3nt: TGTGCCAGCAGGCCGAACGGCTACAATGAGCAGTTCTTC
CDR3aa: CASRPNGYNEQFF

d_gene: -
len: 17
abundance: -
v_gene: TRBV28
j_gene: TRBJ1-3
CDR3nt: TGTGCCAGCAGTTTATCCGCTTACAGGGTGATTGGAAACACCATATATTTT
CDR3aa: CASSLSAYRVIGNTIYF

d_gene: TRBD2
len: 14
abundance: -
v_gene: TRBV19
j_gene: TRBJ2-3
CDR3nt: TGTGCCAGTAGGGATAGCGGGACCGCAGATACGCAGTATTTT
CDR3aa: CASRDSGTADTQYF

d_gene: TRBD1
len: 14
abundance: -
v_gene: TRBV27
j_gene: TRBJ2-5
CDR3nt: TGTGCCAGCAGAATAGGACAGGGCGCAGAGACCCAGTACTTC
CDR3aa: CASRIGQGAETQYF

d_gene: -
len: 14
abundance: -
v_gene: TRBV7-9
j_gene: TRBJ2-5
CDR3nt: TGTGCCAGCAGCTTCCAGGGGGGCATAGAGACCCAGTACTTC
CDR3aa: CASSFQGGIETQYF

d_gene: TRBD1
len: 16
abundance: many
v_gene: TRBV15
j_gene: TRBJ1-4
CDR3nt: TGTGCCACCAGCAGATACAGGGGCGTAACTAATGAAAAACTGTTTTTT
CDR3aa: CATSRYRGVTNEKLFF

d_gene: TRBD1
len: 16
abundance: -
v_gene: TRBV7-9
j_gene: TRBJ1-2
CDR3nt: TGTGCCAGCAGCGCAACCGGGACAGGGGTAGTCTGGGGCTACACCTTC
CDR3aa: CASSATGTGVVWGYTF

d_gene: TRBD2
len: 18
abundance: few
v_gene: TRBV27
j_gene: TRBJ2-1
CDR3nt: TGTGCCAGCAACATCATAAGGGCGGGAGGTCCTTCCTACAATGAGCAGTTCTTC
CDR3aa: CASNIIRAGGPSYNEQFF

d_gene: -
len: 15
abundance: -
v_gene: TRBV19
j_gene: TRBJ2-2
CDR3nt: TGTGCCAGTAGTATATCTGTCGCGAACACCGGGGAGCTGTTTTTT
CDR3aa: CASSISVANTGELFF

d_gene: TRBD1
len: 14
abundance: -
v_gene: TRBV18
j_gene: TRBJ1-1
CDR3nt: TGTGCCAGCTCGCCCCGGGAGGGGGCCACTGAAGCTTTCTTT
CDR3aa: CASSPREGATEAFF

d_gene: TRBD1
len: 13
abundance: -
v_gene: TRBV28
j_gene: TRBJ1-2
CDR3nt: TGTGCCAGCACCCCGAGACAGGGGGCTGGCTACACCTTC
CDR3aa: CASTPRQGAGYTF

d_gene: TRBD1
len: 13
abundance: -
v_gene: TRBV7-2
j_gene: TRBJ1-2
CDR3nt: TGTGCCAGCAGCCCGGACAGGGTGATGGGCTACACCTTC
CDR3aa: CASSPDRVMGYTF

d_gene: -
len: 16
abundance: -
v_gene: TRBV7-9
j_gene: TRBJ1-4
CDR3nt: TGTGCCAGCAGCTCGCCCGACAACGCTTTCTCTGAAAAACTGTTTTTT
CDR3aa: CASSSPDNAFSEKLFF

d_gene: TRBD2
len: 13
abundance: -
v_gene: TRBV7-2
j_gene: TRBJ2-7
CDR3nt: TGTGCCAGCAGCTTCCGGACTAGCGGCGAGCAGTACTTC
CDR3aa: CASSFRTSGEQYF

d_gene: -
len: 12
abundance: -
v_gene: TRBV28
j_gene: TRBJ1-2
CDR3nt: TGTGCCAGCAGTAACGCCGGGGGGCAACCGGCCTTC
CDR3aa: CASSNAGGQPAF

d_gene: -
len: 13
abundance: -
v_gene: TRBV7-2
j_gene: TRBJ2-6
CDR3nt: TGTGCCAGCACAGGGGCTGGGGCCAACGTCCTGACTTTC
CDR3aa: CASTGAGANVLTF

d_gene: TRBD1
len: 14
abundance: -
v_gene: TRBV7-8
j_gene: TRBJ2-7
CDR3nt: TGTGCCAGCAGCTCCGGGACAGGGGCCTACGAGCAGTACTTC
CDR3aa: CASSSGTGAYEQYF

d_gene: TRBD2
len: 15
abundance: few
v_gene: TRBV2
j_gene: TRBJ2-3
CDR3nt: TGTGCCAGCAGTCGGCTAGCGGGGGTCACAGATACGCAGTATTTT
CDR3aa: CASSRLAGVTDTQYF

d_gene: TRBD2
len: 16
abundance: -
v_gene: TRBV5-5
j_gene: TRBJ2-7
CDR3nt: TGTGCCAGCAGCTTGGCGGGAGGGCCGTTTAACGACGAGCAGTACTTC
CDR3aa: CASSLAGGPFNDEQYF

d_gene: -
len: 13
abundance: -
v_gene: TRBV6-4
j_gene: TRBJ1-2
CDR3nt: TGTGCCAGCAGTGCACAGGGTAACTATGGCTACACCTTC
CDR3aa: CASSAQGNYGYTF

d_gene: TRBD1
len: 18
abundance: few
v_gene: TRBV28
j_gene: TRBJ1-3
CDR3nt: TGTGCCAGCAGTTTATGGACCGGGACAGGCGGCTCTGGAAACACCATATATTTT
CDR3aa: CASSLWTGTGGSGNTIYF

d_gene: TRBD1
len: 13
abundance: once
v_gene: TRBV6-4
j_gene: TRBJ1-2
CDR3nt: TGTGCCAGCAGTCAAGGGGGCTCCTATGGCTACACCTTC
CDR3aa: CASSQGGSYGYTF

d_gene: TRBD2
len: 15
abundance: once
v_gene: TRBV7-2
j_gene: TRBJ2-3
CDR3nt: TGTGCCAGCAGCCCCGACGGGAGGATCCCAGATACGCAGTATTTT
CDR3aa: CASSPDGRIPDTQYF

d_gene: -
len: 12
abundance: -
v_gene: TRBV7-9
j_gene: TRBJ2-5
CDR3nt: TGTGCCAGCAGCTTAAAGGGGGAGACCCAGTACTTC
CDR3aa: CASSLKGETQYF

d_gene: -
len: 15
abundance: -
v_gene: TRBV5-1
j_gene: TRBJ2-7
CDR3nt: TGCGCCAGCAGCTTGGGGACAGCTAGGGTCTACGAGCAGTACTTC
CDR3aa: CASSLGTARVYEQYF

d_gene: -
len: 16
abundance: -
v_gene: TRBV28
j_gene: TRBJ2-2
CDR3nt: TGTGCCAGCAGTTCACCGACACCCGCGAACACCGGGGAGCTGTTTTTT
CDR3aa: CASSSPTPANTGELFF

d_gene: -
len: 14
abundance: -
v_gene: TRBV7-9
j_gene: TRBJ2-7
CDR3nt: TGTGCCAGCAGCTTAGGGTCCGACAGCTACGAGCAGTACTTC
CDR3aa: CASSLGSDSYEQYF

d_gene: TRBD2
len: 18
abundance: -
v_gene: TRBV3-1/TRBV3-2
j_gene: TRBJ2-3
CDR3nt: TGTGCCAGCAGCCAAGATTTCAGCGGGGGGGCTGACACAGATACGCAGTATTTT
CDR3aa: CASSQDFSGGADTDTQYF

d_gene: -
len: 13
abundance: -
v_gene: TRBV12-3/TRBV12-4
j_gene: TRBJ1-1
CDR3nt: TGTGCCAGCAGTTCCTTTGAGGACACTGAAGCTTTCTTT
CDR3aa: CASSSFEDTEAFF

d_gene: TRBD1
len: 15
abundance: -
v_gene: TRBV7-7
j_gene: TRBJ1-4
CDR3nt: TGTGCTAGCAGCGCCGGACAGGGCTCTAATGAAAAACTGTTTTTT
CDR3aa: CASSAGQGSNEKLFF

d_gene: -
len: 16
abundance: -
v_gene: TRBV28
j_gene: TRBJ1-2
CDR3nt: TGTGCCAGCAGTTTATCTCTAATCCGGAGTAACTATGGCTACACCTTC
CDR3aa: CASSLSLIRSNYGYTF

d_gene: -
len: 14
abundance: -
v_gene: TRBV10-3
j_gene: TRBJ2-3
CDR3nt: TGTGCCATCAGTGAGTCGACGGGAACAGATACGCAGTATTTT
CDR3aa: CAISESTGTDTQYF

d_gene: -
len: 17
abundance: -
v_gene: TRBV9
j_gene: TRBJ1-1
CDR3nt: TGTGCCAGCAGCGTAGGGGAGACCCCTGGTATGAACACTGAAGCTTTCTTT
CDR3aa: CASSVGETPGMNTEAFF

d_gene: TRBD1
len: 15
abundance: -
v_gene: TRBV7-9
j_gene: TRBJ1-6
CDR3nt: TGTGCCAGCAGCCCCGGACAGGGCCGGGGTTCACCCCTCCACTTT
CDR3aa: CASSPGQGRGSPLHF

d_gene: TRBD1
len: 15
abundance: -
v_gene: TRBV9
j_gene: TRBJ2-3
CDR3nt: TGTGCCAGCAGCGGTGGACAGGGGCGCACAGATACGCAGTATTTT
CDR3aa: CASSGGQGRTDTQYF

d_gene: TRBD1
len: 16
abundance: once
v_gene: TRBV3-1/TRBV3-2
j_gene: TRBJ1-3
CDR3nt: TGTGCCAGCAGCCAGCTGCCAGGGACAGCTGGAAACACCATATATTTT
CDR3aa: CASSQLPGTAGNTIYF

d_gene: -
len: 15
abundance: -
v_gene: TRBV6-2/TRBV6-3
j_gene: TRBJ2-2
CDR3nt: TGTGCCAGCAGTTACGGGAGTGGTCCCACCGGGGAGCTGTTTTTT
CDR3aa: CASSYGSGPTGELFF

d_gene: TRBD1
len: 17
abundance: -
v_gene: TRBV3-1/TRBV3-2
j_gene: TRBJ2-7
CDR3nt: TGTGCCAGCAGCCAAGAAGCTGACCCGGGACAGGGGTACGAGCAGTACTTC
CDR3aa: CASSQEADPGQGYEQYF

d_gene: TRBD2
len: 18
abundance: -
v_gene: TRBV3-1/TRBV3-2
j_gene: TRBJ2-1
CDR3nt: TGTGCCAGCAGCCAAGAGGGTAGCGGGGGGCTTTTTCGGAATGAGCAGTTCTTC
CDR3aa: CASSQEGSGGLFRNEQFF

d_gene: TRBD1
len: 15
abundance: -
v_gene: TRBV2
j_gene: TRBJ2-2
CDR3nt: TGTGCCAGCAGACAACAGGGGGGTTGGACCGGGGAGCTGTTTTTT
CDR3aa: CASRQQGGWTGELFF

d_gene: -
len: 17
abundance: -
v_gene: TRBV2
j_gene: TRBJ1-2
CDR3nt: TGTGCCAGCAGTGAAGCCCCCCCCAGGGGACGTTACTATGGCTACACCTTC
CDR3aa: CASSEAPPRGRYYGYTF

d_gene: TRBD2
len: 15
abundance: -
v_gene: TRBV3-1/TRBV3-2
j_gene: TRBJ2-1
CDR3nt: TGTGCCAGCAGCCATGAGCGGGAGGGCTACAATGAGCAGTTCTTC
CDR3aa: CASSHEREGYNEQFF

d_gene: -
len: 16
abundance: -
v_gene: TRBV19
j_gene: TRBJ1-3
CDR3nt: TGTGCCAGTAGTATAGGACTTCGCAGCTCTGGAAACACCATATATTTT
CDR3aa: CASSIGLRSSGNTIYF

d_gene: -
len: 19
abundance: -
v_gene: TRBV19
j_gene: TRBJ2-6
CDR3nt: TGTGCCAGTAGTTCACTACTTCTAGGGGTTCTGTCTGGGGCCAACGTCCTGACTTTC
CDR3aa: CASSSLLLGVLSGANVLTF

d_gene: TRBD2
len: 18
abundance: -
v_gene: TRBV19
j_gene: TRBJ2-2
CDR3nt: TGTGCCAGTAGTCCGGCAGGACTAGCGGTCGCGAACACCGGGGAGCTGTTTTTT
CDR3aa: CASSPAGLAVANTGELFF

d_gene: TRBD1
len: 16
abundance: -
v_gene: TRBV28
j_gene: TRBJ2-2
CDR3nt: TGTGCCGGACGACAGGGGCCCCTCGGAGGCACCGGGGAGCTGTTTTTT
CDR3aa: CAGRQGPLGGTGELFF

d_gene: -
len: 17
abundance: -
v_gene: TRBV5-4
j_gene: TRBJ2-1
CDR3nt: TGTGCCAGCAGCTTGGTTGGTAGCTCCGACTCCTACAATGAGCAGTTCTTC
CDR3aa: CASSLVGSSDSYNEQFF

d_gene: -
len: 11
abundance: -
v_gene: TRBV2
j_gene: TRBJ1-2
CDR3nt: TGTGCCAGCAGCGCCGACAGTGGCTACACCTTC
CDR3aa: CASSADSGYTF

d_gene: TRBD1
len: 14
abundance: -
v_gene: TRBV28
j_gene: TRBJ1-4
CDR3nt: TGTGCCAGCAGTACCACAGGGGGTAATGAAAAACTGTTTTTT
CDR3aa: CASSTTGGNEKLFF